This T cell receptor beta chain was captured in a study of graft-versus-host responses after intestinal transplantation. In the case of this clone: No antigen is known for it.

The length of the CDR3 is 14 residues. Unmatched junction bases numbered 12, after V lost 6 bases and J lost 8 bases. Per the germline V gene, CDR1 is PRHDT and CDR2 is FYEKMQ (reference sequence). Assay used: immunoSEQ multiplex PCR; TCRdb lists only in-frame clones, some missing. This table has about 84,000 clones, more than 85% appearing once. Sequencing was performed on unstimulated CD4+ T cells sorted from spleen or lymph node cells, taken before transplant. The chain has TRBV13 and TRBJ1-2, with 7 bases that match TRBD1. The clonotype was recovered from a human donor who was the organ donor for an intestinal transplant. The CDR3 nucleotides read TGTGCCAGCAGTCCCGACAGGGCCTCGGGGGGCTACACCTTC. Translation gives CASSPDRASGGYTF.